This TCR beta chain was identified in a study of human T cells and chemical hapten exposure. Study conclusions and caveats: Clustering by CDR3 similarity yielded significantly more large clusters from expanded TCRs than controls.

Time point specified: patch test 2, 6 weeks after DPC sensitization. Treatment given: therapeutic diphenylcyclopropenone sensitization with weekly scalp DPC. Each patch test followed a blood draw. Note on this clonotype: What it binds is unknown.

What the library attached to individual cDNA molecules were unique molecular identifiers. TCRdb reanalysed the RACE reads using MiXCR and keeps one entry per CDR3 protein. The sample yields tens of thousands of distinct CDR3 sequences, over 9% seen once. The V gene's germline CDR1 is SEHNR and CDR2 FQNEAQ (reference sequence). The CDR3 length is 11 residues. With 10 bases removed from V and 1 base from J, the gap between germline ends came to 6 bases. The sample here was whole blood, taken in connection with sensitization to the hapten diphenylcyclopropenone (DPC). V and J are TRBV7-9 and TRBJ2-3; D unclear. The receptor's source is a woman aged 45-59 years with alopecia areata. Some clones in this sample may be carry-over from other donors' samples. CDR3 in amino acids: CATGRTDTQYF. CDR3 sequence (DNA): TGTGCCACAGGACGCACAGATACGCAGTATTTT.